The sequence of this TCR beta chain was determined in a study of OX40 agonist ivuxolimab in advanced cancers. Whole-study context: Therapy given before enrollment (anti-PD-1, anti-PD-L1 or anti-CTLA-4) was allowed, and under 45% had some.

Clones were read by immunoSEQ multiplex PCR, and TCRdb kept only the in-frame ones, dropping some. The sample gives tens of thousands of clones, about 81% of which show up once; about 5% is in the top ten. Trimming cost V 3 bases and J 5 bases; bases outside gene matches: 14. The CDR3 loop spans 18 amino acids. Germline CDR1 ENHRY, CDR2 SYGVKD. The sample here was CD4+ or CD8+ T cells sorted from blood, taken in a trial of the OX40 agonist ivuxolimab. This TCR derives from an adult with an advanced solid tumor such as melanoma, head and neck, liver or kidney cancer. This chain connects TRBV10-3 to TRBJ2-5; 11 nucleotides match TRBD2. The CDR3 sequence is CAISDLGSGLADRETQYF. As DNA, the CDR3 is TGTGCCATCAGTGATTTGGGTTCGGGACTAGCGGACCGGGAGACCCAGTACTTC.